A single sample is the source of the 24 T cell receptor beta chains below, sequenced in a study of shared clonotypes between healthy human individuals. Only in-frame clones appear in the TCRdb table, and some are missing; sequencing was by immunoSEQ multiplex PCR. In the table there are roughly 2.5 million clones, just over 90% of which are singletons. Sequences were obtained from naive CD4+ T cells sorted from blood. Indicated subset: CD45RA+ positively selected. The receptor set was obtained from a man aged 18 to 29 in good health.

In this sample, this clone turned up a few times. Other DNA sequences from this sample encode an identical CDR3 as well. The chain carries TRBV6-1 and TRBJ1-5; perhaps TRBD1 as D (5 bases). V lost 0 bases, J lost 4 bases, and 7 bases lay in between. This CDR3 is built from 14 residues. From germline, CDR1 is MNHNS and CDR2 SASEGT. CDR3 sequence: CASSEANRNQPQHF. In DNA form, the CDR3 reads TGTGCCAGCAGTGAAGCGAACAGGAATCAGCCCCAGCATTTT.

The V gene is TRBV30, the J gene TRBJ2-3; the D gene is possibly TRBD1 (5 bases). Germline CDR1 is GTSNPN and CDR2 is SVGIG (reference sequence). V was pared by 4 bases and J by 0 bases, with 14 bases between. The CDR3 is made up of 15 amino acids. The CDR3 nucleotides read TGTGCCTGGACCCTAGGGGATTGGAGCACAGATACGCAGTATTTT. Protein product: CAWTLGDWSTDTQYF.

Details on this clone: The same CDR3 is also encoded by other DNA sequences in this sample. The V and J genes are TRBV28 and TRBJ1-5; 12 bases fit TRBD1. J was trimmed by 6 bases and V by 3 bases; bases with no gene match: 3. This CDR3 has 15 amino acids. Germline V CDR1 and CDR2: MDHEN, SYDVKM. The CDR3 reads CASSLGQGASQPQHF. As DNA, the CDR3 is TGTGCCAGCAGTTTGGGACAGGGGGCTAGTCAGCCCCAGCATTTT.

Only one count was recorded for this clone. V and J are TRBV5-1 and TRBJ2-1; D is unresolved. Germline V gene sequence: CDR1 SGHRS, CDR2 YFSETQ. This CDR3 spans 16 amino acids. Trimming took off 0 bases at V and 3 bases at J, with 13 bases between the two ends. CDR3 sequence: CASSLESGSGYNEQFF. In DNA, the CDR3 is TGCGCCAGCAGCTTGGAATCGGGTTCTGGCTACAATGAGCAGTTCTTC.

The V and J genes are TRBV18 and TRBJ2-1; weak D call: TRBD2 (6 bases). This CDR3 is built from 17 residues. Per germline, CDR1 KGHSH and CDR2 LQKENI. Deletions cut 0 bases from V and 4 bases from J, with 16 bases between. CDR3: CASSPPILEGRYNEQFF. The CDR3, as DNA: TGTGCCAGCTCACCACCGATTCTGGAGGGACGGTACAATGAGCAGTTCTTC.

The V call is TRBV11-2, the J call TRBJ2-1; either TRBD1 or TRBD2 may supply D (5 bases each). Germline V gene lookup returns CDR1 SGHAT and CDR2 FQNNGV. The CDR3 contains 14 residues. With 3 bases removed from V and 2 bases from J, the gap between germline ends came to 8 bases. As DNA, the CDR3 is TGTGCCAGCAGCTTTCGGGACCCCTACAATGAGCAGTTCTTC. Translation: CASSFRDPYNEQFF.

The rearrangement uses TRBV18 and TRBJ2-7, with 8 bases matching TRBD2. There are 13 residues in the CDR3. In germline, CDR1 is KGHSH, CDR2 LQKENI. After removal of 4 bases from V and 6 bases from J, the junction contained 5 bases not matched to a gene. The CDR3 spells CASSRVRGGEQYF. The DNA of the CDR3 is TGTGCCAGCTCACGGGTTCGGGGGGGCGAGCAGTACTTC.

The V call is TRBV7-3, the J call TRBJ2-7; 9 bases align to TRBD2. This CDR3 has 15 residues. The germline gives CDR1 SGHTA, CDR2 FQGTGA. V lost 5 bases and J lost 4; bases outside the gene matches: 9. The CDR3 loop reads CASSASGGQFYEQYF. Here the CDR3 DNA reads TGTGCCAGCAGCGCCAGCGGGGGGCAATTTTACGAGCAGTACTTC.

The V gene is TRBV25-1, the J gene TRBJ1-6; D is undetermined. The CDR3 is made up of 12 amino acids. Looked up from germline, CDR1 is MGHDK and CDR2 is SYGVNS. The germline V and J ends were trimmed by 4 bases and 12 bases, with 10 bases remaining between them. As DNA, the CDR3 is TGTGCCAGCAGTGTGGAATTCAAACCCCTCCACTTT. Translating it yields CASSVEFKPLHF.

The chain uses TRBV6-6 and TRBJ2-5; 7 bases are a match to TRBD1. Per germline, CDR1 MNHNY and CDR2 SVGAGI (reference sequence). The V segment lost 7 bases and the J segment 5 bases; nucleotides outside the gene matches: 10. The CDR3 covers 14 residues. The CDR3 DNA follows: TGTGCCAGCACCAGAGACAGGGCTAGGGAGACCCAGTACTTC. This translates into CASTRDRARETQYF.

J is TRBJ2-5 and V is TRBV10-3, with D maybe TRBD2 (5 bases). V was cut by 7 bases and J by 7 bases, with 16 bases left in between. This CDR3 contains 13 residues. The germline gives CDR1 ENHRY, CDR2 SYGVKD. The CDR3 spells CAIKGIEEGTQYF. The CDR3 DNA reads TGTGCCATCAAGGGAATTGAAGAGGGGACCCAGTACTTC.

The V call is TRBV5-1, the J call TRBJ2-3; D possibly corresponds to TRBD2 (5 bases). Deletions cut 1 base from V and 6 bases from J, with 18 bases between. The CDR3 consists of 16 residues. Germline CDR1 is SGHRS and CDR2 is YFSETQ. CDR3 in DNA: TGCGCCAGCAGCTTGAGAGGGATCCCTTTCGACGATACGCAGTATTTT. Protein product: CASSLRGIPFDDTQYF.

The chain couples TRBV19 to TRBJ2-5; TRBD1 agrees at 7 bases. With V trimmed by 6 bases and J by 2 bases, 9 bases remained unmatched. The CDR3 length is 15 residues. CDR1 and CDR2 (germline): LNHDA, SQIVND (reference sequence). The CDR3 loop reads CASRRRQGLQETQYF. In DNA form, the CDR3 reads TGTGCCAGTAGGCGACGACAGGGCCTACAAGAGACCCAGTACTTC.

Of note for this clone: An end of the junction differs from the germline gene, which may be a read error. This CDR3 reads CATSGGHNTHSYNSPLHF. DNA for the CDR3: TGTGCCACCAGTGGTGGACATAACACCCACTCCTATAATTCACCCCTCCACTTT. The rearrangement joins TRBV6-1 to TRBJ1-6; perhaps TRBD1 as D (5 bases). The CDR3 is 18 residues long. The germline V gene has CDR1 MNHNS and CDR2 SASEGT.

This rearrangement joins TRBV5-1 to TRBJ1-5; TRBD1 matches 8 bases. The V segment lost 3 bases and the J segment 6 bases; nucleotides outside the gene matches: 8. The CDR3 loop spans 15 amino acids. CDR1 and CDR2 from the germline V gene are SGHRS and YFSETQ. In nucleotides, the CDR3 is TGCGCCAGCAGCTCCGGGACAGGAGGAGCTCAGCCCCAGCATTTT. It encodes CASSSGTGGAQPQHF. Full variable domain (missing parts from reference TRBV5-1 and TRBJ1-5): KAGVTQTPRYLIKTRGQQVTLSCSPISGHRSVSWYQQTPGQGLQFLFEYFSETQRNKGNFPGRFSGRQFSNSRSEMNVSTLELGDSALYLCASSSGTGGAQPQHFGDGTRLSIL.

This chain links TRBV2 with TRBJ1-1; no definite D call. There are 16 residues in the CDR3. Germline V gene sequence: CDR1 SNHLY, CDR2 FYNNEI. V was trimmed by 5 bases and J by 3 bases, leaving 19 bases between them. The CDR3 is CASSNRQGFMHTEAFF. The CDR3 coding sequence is TGTGCCAGCAGTAATCGACAAGGGTTTATGCACACTGAAGCTTTCTTT.

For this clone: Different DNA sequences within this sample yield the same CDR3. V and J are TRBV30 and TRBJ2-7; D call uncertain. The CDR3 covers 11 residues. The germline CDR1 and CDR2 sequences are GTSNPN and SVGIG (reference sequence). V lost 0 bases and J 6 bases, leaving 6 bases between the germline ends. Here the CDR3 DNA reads TGTGCCTGGAGTGTACTTGGCGAGCAGTACTTC. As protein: CAWSVLGEQYF. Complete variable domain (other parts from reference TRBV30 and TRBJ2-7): SQTIHQWPATLVQPVGSPLSLECTVEGTSNPNLYWYRQAAGRGLQLLFYSVGIGQISSEVPQNLSASRPQDRQFILSSKKLLLSDSGFYLCAWSVLGEQYFGPGTRLTVT.

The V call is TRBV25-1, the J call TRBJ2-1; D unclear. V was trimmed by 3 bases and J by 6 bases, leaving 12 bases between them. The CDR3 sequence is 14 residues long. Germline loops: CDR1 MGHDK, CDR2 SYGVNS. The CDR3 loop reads CASSDLKGSNEQFF. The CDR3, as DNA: TGTGCCAGCAGTGATCTAAAGGGATCCAATGAGCAGTTCTTC.

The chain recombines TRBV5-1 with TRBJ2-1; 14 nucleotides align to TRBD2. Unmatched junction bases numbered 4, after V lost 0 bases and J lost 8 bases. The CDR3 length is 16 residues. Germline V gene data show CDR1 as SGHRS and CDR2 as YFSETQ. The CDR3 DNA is TGCGCCAGCAGCTTGGCCGGGACTAGCGGGAGTGATGAGCAGTTCTTC. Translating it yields CASSLAGTSGSDEQFF.

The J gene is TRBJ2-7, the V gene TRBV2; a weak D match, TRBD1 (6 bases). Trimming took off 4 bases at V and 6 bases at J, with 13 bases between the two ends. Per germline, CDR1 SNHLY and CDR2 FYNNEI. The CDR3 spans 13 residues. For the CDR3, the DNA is TGTGCCAGCAGTGCGGCAGGGGCCGGCGAGCAGTACTTC. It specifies CASSAAGAGEQYF.

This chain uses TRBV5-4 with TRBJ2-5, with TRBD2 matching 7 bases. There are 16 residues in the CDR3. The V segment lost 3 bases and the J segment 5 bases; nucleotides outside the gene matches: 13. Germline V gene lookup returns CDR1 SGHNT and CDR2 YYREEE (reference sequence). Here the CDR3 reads CASSSGGGLSKETQYF. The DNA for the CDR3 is TGTGCCAGCAGCTCTGGTGGGGGACTATCTAAGGAGACCCAGTACTTC.

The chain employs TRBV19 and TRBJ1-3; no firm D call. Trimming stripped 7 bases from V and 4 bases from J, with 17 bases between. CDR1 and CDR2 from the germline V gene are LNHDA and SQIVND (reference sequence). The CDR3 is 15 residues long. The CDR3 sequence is CASTNPLMEGNTIYF. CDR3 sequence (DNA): TGTGCCAGTACCAATCCCCTCATGGAGGGAAACACCATATATTTT.

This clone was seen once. The CDR3 DNA sequence: TGTGCCAGCAGCCTGGACCCCACTTTTAATGGAAACACCATATATTTT. The encoded protein is CASSLDPTFNGNTIYF. The chain recombines TRBV7-2 with TRBJ1-3; D ambiguous. The CDR3 totals 16 residues. V dropped 5 bases and J dropped 3 bases, with 17 bases sitting between them. Germline V gives CDR1 SGHTA, CDR2 FQGNSA.

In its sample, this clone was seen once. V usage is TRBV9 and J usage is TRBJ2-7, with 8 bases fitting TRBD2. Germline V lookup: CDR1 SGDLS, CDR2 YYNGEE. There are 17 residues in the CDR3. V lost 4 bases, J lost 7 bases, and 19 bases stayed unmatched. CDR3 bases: TGTGCCAGCAGCCCTAGGGAAGCGGGAGCACCTCGTAGGGAGCAGTACTTC. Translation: CASSPREAGAPRREQYF.